This passage covers 22 T cell receptor beta chains from one sample sequenced in a study of CD8 T cells in ankylosing spondylitis. Using its own MiXCR run on the 5' RACE reads, TCRdb lists one record per CDR3 protein. The sample has about 200,000 distinct CDR3 sequences; around 25% are singletons. The specimen was blood, either unsorted or a sorted T cell fraction (not recorded which). The origin of the receptors is a male donor with ankylosing spondylitis or in good health (not recorded which).

The chain combines TRBV20-1 with TRBJ1-1; 7 positions agree with TRBD1. The germline V gene has CDR1 DFQATT and CDR2 SNEGSKA (reference sequence). V lost 5 bases, J lost 3 bases, and 9 bases stayed unmatched. The CDR3 length is 14 residues. The CDR3 DNA reads TGCAGTGCTCCTCTTCCTACAGGGGACACTGAAGCTTTCTTT. This gives the protein CSAPLPTGDTEAFF.

V usage is TRBV7-3 and J usage is TRBJ1-1; D may be TRBD1 (6 bases). Trimming pared 1 base from V and 1 base from J, leaving 10 bases between. Germline values: CDR1 SGHTA, CDR2 FQGTGA. This CDR3 has 15 residues. The CDR3 DNA sequence: TGTGCCAGCAGCTTAATGGGAGGGGGGAACACTGAAGCTTTCTTT. Translating gives CASSLMGGGNTEAFF.

This clonotype occurred many times. This chain uses TRBV5-5 with TRBJ2-5; possibly TRBD2 for D (6 bases). Germline V gene lookup returns CDR1 SGHKS and CDR2 YYEKEE (reference sequence). This CDR3 region has 16 residues. Trimming cost V 5 bases and J 5 bases, with 22 bases left between them. For the CDR3, the DNA is TGTGCCAGCAGAAACCGGGGGAAAATCAGGTCGGAGACCCAGTACTTC. This encodes CASRNRGKIRSETQYF. Combining the CDR3 with reference TRBV5-5 and TRBJ2-5 gives the whole variable domain DAGVTQSPTHLIKTRGQQVTLRCSPISGHKSVSWYQQVLGQGPQFIFQYYEKEERGRGNFPDRFSARQFPNYSSELNVNALLLGDSALYLCASRNRGKIRSETQYFGPGTRLLVL.

This clonotype was detected ten times or more. The chain couples TRBV29-1 to TRBJ2-3; D ambiguous. This CDR3 is 13 amino acids long. Germline CDR1 is SQVTM and CDR2 is ANQGSEA. Trimming left V 6 bases short and J 0 bases short, with 10 bases between. CDR3 in DNA: TGCAGCGTGAAGATGGACAGCACAGATACGCAGTATTTT. This codes for CSVKMDSTDTQYF.

This clonotype was seen a handful of times. The gene calls are TRBV18 and TRBJ1-1; the D is unclear. Germline V gene sequence: CDR1 KGHSH, CDR2 LQKENI. V gave up 5 bases and J gave up 3 bases, with 7 bases separating them. The CDR3 covers 12 residues. The CDR3 coding sequence is TGTGCCAGCTCAGGAATCTACACTGAAGCTTTCTTT. Its translation: CASSGIYTEAFF.

This clonotype occurred many times. CDR3 coding DNA: TGTGCCAGCAGTTACGGGGACAGACTGCAAGAGACCCAGTACTTC. Translated: CASSYGDRLQETQYF. The chain employs TRBV6-2 or TRBV6-3 and TRBJ2-5, with 7 nucleotides matching TRBD1. CDR3 length: 15 residues. Per germline, CDR1 MNHEY and CDR2 SVGEGT. With V trimmed by 2 bases and J by 2 bases, 5 bases remained unmatched.

V and J are TRBV9 and TRBJ2-2; D is ambiguous. With 3 bases removed from V and 0 bases from J, the gap between germline ends came to 6 bases. CDR3 size: 14 residues. Germline-derived CDR1 and CDR2 are SGDLS and YYNGEE. DNA for the CDR3: TGTGCCAGCAGCGAGGCGGCGAACACCGGGGAGCTGTTTTTT. Its translation: CASSEAANTGELFF.

This chain uses TRBV20-1 with TRBJ2-3, with D possibly matching TRBD2 (5 bases). The ends were cut back, 7 bases at V and 1 base at J, with 15 bases in the middle. The germline V gene has CDR1 DFQATT and CDR2 SNEGSKA (reference sequence). The CDR3 contains 14 residues. CDR3 DNA sequence: TGCAGTGTTTCGACATGGGGAGGCACAGATACGCAGTATTTT. Translating gives CSVSTWGGTDTQYF.

Comments on this clonotype: A much larger clone differs from this one at a single base, so this may be a read error. The rearrangement uses TRBV5-6 and TRBJ2-6, with D unresolved. The length of the CDR3 is 14 residues. Deletions cut 5 bases from V and 0 bases from J, with 6 bases between. Germline assignment: CDR1 SGHDT and CDR2 YYEEEE. DNA for the CDR3: TGTGCCAGCAGACTCTACTCTGGGGCCAACGTCCTGACTTTC. It yields the protein CASRLYSGANVLTF.

This clonotype was seen ten or more times. This chain joins TRBV12-3 or TRBV12-4 and TRBJ1-6; 8 bases are a match to TRBD1. The CDR3 totals 14 residues. The junction had 4 bases not matched to a gene; V was cut back by 4 bases and J by 8 bases. CDR3 sequence (DNA): TGTGCCAGCAGTTGGACAGGGTTGGATTCACCCCTCCACTTT. Translation gives CASSWTGLDSPLHF.

The sample holds many counts of this clonotype. This chain joins TRBV20-1 and TRBJ2-7; 8 bases fit TRBD1. The V gene end was trimmed by 5 bases and the J gene end by 3 bases; junction bases not matched to a gene: 9. Germline-derived CDR1 and CDR2 are DFQATT and SNEGSKA (reference sequence). The CDR3 sequence is 14 residues long. For the CDR3, the DNA is TGCAGTGCTCTGATTGGACAGGGAGTCTACGAGCAGTACTTC. Residues: CSALIGQGVYEQYF.

This clonotype was counted only a few times. The chain carries TRBV20-1 and TRBJ2-1, with TRBD2 matching over 10 bases. The V and J ends lost 5 bases and 6 bases, in that order; junction bases with no gene match: 13. Germline V gene sequence: CDR1 DFQATT, CDR2 SNEGSKA (reference sequence). This CDR3 region has 16 residues. Here the CDR3 reads CSALTRAGGPVNEQFF. CDR3 DNA: TGCAGTGCTCTTACCCGAGCGGGAGGGCCGGTCAATGAGCAGTTCTTC.

The chain carries TRBV6-1 and TRBJ2-7; 8 nucleotides match TRBD1. Germline trimming cut 6 bases from V and 6 bases from J; bases unmatched to any gene: 13. Germline lookup yields CDR1 MNHNS and CDR2 SASEGT. This CDR3 has 15 residues. The CDR3 region is CASSFSGTGAGEQYF. CDR3 DNA: TGTGCCAGCAGCTTTTCCGGGACAGGCGCCGGCGAGCAGTACTTC.

This clonotype occurred many times. The J gene is TRBJ2-7, the V gene TRBV28; D not resolved. V lost 5 bases, J lost 4 bases, and 6 bases lay in between. This CDR3 spans 11 amino acids. Per the germline V gene, CDR1 is MDHEN and CDR2 is SYDVKM. CDR3 residues: CASSHGYEQYF. The DNA of the CDR3 is TGTGCCAGCAGTCACGGATACGAGCAGTACTTC. Drawing the rest from reference TRBV28 and TRBJ2-7, the complete variable domain is DVKVTQSSRYLVKRTGEKVFLECVQDMDHENMFWYRQDPGLGLRLIYFSYDVKMKEKGDIPEGYSVSREKKERFSLILESASTNQTSMYLCASSHGYEQYFGPGTRLTVT.

CDR3 sequence (DNA): TGTGCCAGCAGCTTGGCCGGTGCAGGGAATGGATCACCCCTCCACTTT. Residues: CASSLAGAGNGSPLHF. The chain is built from TRBV5-5 and TRBJ1-6; D may be TRBD1 (5 bases). The CDR3 sequence is 16 residues long. Trimming took 0 bases from V and 10 from J, leaving 17 bases between them. Germline V lookup: CDR1 SGHKS, CDR2 YYEKEE (reference sequence).

This clonotype was counted at least ten times. This chain's CDR3 is CASSHSTEQYF. The CDR3 region has the DNA TGTGCCAGCAGCCATTCTACCGAGCAGTACTTC. The rearrangement uses TRBV14 and TRBJ2-7; D is uncertain. V was trimmed by 3 bases and J by 6 bases, leaving 6 bases between them. Germline CDR1 and CDR2: SGHDN and FVKESK. The CDR3 is made up of 11 amino acids.

This clonotype was recorded at least ten times. The chain combines TRBV5-1 with TRBJ1-2, with D tentatively TRBD1 (5 bases). CDR3 size: 14 residues. Germline values: CDR1 SGHRS, CDR2 YFSETQ. V was clipped by 0 bases and J by 2 bases, with 8 bases between them. CDR3 region: CASSLGQNNYGYTF. The CDR3 DNA reads as TGCGCCAGCAGCTTGGGACAGAACAACTATGGCTACACCTTC.

This clonotype appeared many times. This chain joins TRBV5-5 and TRBJ1-2; D ambiguous. This CDR3 has 15 residues. CDR1 is SGHKS and CDR2 is YYEKEE in the germline V gene (reference sequence). V was pared by 2 bases and J by 3 bases, with 14 bases between. The CDR3 nucleotides read TGTGCCAGCAGCTTTGGGTCTTCCACGGACTATGGCTACACCTTC. This encodes CASSFGSSTDYGYTF. Combining the CDR3 with reference TRBV5-5 and TRBJ1-2 gives the whole variable domain DAGVTQSPTHLIKTRGQQVTLRCSPISGHKSVSWYQQVLGQGPQFIFQYYEKEERGRGNFPDRFSARQFPNYSSELNVNALLLGDSALYLCASSFGSSTDYGYTFGSGTRLTVV.

This clonotype was seen ten or more times. V usage is TRBV20-1 and J usage is TRBJ1-5, with D possibly TRBD1 on 5 matching bases. This CDR3 is built from 13 residues. The germline CDR1 and CDR2 sequences are DFQATT and SNEGSKA (reference sequence). The V and J ends lost 3 bases and 4 bases respectively, with 10 bases between them. The chain's CDR3 is CSARGVGNQPQHF. The CDR3 DNA follows: TGCAGTGCTAGGGGGGTGGGGAATCAGCCCCAGCATTTT.

A word on this clonotype: A read error may be the cause here, since a much bigger clone is one base away. Because the CDR3 is missing its conserved closing phenylalanine or tryptophan, this is likely a read error. This chain uses TRBV6-5 with TRBJ1-2, with 8 nucleotides matching TRBD1. The V and J ends lost 0 bases and 6 bases, in that order; junction bases with no gene match: 3. The CDR3 has 14 residues. CDR1 is MNHEY, CDR2 SVGAGI, per germline. The DNA of the CDR3 is TGTGCCAGCAGTTACTCCGACAGGGGAGATGGCTACACCTGC. Its translation is CASSYSDRGDGYTC.

This clonotype was seen repeatedly, ten times or more. The chain recombines TRBV5-1 with TRBJ2-5; no clear D gene. This CDR3 comprises 13 residues. Germline V gene lookup returns CDR1 SGHRS and CDR2 YFSETQ. Trimming removed 4 bases from V and 2 bases from J, with 9 bases in between. For the CDR3, the DNA is TGCGCCAGCAGCCTAGGACCACAAGAGACCCAGTACTTC. This encodes CASSLGPQETQYF.

Comments on this clonotype: This may stem from a read error, because a much larger clone lies one nucleotide away. The chain uses TRBV6-2 or TRBV6-3 and TRBJ1-5; 7 nucleotides align to TRBD1. The CDR3 is made up of 14 amino acids. Germline V gives CDR1 MNHEY, CDR2 SVGEGT. The CDR3 region has the DNA TGTGTCAGCACCGAGGGACAGACTAATCAGCCCCAGCATTTT. Protein: CVSTEGQTNQPQHF.